A selection of T cell receptor beta chains follows, all from one sample in a study of Ad26.COV2.S vaccination and SARS-CoV-2 variants. Using immunoSEQ multiplex PCR, the repertoire was profiled, and TCRdb retains in-frame clones only, with some absent. The top ten clones hold 5% to 7% of a sample with 150,000 to 200,000 clones, around nine tenths of them seen once. The sequences come from peripheral blood, collected after recovery from COVID-19. The receptors originated from a human donor who had recovered from COVID-19. CDR3s include the opening cysteine and the closing phenylalanine or tryptophan. D genes are given only for firm matches. Only some rows state a clone size, as once, few, many or a class for expanded clones.

v_call	d_call	clone_size	j_call	cdr3_aa	cdr3_nt
TRBV5-1	TRBD1	-	TRBJ2-7	CASSLAAGTGEQYF	TGCGCCAGCAGCTTGGCTGCAGGGACAGGCGAGCAGTACTTC
TRBV1	-	few	TRBJ1-4	CTSSPADRAEKLFF	TGCACCAGCAGCCCGGCCGACAGGGCCGAAAAACTGTTTTTT
TRBV5-1	TRBD2	-	TRBJ2-5	CASSLGTSGTQETQYF	TGCGCCAGCAGCTTGGGGACTAGCGGGACCCAAGAGACCCAGTACTTC
TRBV28	-	-	TRBJ1-1	CASSSAEGGRTEAFF	TGTGCCAGCAGCTCCGCCGAAGGGGGTAGGACTGAAGCTTTCTTT
TRBV4-2	TRBD2	-	TRBJ2-1	CASSPLAGTSYNEQFF	TGTGCCAGCAGCCCTTTAGCGGGGACATCCTACAATGAGCAGTTCTTC
TRBV7-9	-	-	TRBJ1-4	CASTAGGNEKLFF	TGTGCCAGCACCGCTGGGGGGAATGAAAAACTGTTTTTT
TRBV6-5	-	-	TRBJ1-1	CASGQQEYEAFF	TGTGCCAGCGGCCAACAGGAGTATGAAGCTTTCTTT
TRBV27	TRBD1	-	TRBJ2-7	CASSPYSGQGAGQYF	TGTGCCAGCAGTCCCTACTCCGGACAGGGGGCAGGGCAGTACTTC
TRBV5-6	-	-	TRBJ1-2	CASSLGGGRGYGYTF	TGTGCCAGCAGCTTGGGGGGGGGCCGGGGCTATGGCTACACCTTC
TRBV7-2	TRBD1	few	TRBJ1-5	CASSGQAYSNQPQHF	TGTGCCAGCAGCGGACAGGCCTATAGCAATCAGCCCCAGCATTTT